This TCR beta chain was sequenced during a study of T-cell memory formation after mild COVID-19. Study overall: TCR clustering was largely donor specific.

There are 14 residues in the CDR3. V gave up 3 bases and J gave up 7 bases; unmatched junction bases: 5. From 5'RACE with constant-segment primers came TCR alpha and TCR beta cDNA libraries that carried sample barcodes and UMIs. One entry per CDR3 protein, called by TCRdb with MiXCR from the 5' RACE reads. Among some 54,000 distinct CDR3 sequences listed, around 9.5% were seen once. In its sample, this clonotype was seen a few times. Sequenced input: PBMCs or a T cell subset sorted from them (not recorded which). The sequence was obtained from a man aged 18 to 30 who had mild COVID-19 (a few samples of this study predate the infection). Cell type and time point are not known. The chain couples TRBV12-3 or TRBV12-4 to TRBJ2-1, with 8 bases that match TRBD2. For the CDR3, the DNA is TGTGCCAGCAGTTTCAGCGGGGGTCTAAATGAGCAGTTCTTC. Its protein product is CASSFSGGLNEQFF.